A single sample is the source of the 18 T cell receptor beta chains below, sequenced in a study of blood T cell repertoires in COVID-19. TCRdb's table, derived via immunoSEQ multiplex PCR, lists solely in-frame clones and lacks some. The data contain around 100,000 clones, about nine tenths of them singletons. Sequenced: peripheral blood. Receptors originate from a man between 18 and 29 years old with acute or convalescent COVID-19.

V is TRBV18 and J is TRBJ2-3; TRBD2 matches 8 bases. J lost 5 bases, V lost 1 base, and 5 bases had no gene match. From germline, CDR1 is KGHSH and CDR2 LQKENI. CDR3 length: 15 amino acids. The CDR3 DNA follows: TGTGCCAGCTCACCACAACTAGCGGATAGAGATACGCAGTATTTT. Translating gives CASSPQLADRDTQYF.

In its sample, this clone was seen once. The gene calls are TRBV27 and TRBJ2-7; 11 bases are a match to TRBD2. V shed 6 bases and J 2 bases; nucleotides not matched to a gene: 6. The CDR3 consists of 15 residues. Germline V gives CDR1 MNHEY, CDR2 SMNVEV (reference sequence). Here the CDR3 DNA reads TGTGCCAGCAGCCCCCTAGCGGGAGGCCCCTACGAGCAGTACTTC. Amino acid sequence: CASSPLAGGPYEQYF.

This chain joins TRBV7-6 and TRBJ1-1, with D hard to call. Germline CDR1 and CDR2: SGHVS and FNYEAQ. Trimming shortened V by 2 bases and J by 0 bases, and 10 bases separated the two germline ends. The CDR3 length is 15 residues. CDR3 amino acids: CASSLLVNMNTEAFF. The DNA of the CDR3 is TGTGCCAGCAGCTTATTGGTGAACATGAACACTGAAGCTTTCTTT.

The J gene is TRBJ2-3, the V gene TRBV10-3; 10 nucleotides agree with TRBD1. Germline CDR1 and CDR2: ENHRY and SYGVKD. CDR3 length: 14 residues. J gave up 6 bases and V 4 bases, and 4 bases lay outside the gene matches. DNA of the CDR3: TGTGCCATCAGTGGACAGGGGGCATCCGATACGCAGTATTTT. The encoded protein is CAISGQGASDTQYF.

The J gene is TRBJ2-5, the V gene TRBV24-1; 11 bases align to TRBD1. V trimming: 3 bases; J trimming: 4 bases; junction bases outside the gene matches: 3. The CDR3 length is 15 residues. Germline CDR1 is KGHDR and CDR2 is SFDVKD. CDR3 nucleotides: TGTGCCACCAGTGATCCAGGGACAGGGGGAGAGACCCAGTACTTC. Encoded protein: CATSDPGTGGETQYF.

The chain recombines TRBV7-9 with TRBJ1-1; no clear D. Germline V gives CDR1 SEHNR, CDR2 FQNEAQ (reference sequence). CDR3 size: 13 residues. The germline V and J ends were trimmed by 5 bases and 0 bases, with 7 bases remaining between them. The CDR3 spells CASSLSVNTEAFF. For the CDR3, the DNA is TGTGCCAGCAGCCTGTCAGTGAACACTGAAGCTTTCTTT.

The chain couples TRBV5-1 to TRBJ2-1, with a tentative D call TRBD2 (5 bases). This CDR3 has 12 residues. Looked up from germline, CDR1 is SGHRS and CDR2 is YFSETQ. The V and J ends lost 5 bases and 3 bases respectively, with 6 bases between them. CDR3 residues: CASRRDYNEQFF. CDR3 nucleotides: TGCGCCAGCAGACGGGACTACAATGAGCAGTTCTTC.

The CDR3 is CASSPQAGAQYYGYTF. Here the CDR3 DNA reads TGTGCCAGCTCACCCCAAGCGGGGGCCCAGTACTATGGCTACACCTTC. The genes are TRBV18 and TRBJ1-2, with D tentatively TRBD1 (6 bases). Germline-derived CDR1 and CDR2 are KGHSH and LQKENI. There are 16 residues in the CDR3. V lost 3 bases to trimming and J lost 3 bases, with 17 bases between them.

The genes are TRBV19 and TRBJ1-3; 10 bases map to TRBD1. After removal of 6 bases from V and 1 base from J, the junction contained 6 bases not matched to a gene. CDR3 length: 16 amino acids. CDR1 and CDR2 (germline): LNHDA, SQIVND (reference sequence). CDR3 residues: CASRPGQGRSGNTIYF. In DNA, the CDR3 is TGTGCCAGTAGACCGGGACAGGGGAGGTCTGGAAACACCATATATTTT. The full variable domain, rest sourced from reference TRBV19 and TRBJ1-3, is DGGITQSPKYLFRKEGQNVTLSCEQNLNHDAMYWYRQDPGQGLRLIYYSQIVNDFQKGDIAEGYSVSREKKESFPLTVTSAQKNPTAFYLCASRPGQGRSGNTIYFGEGSWLTVV.

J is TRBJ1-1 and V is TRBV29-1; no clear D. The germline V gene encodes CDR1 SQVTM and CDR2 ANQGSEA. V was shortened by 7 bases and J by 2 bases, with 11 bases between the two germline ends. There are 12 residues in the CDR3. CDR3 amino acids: CSERRGNTEAFF. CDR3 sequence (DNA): TGCAGCGAACGACGGGGAAACACTGAAGCTTTCTTT. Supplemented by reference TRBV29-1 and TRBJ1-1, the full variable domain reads SAVISQKPSRDICQRGTSLTIQCQVDSQVTMMFWYRQQPGQSLTLIATANQGSEATYESGFVIDKFPISRPNLTFSTLTVSNMSPEDSSIYLCSERRGNTEAFFGQGTRLTVV.

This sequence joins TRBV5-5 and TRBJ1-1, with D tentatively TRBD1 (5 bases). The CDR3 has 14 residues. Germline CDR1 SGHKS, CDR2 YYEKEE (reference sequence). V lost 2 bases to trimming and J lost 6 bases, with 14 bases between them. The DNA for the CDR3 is TGTGCCAGCAGCTTCCTCAGGGAAGTCGCTGAAGCTTTCTTT. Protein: CASSFLREVAEAFF. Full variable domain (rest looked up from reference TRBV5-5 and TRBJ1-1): DAGVTQSPTHLIKTRGQQVTLRCSPISGHKSVSWYQQVLGQGPQFIFQYYEKEERGRGNFPDRFSARQFPNYSSELNVNALLLGDSALYLCASSFLREVAEAFFGQGTRLTVV.

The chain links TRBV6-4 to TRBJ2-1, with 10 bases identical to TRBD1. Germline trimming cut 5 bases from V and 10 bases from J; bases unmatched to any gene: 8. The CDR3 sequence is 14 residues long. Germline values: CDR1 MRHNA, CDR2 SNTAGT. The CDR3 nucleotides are TGTGCCAGCAGTTCGGACAGGGGGGAGGTAGAGCAGTTCTTC. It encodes CASSSDRGEVEQFF.

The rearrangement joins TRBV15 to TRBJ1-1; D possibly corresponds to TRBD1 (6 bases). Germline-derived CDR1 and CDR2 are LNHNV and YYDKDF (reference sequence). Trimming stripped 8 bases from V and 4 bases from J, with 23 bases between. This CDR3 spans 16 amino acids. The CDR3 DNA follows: TGTGCCACCGGGTCCAGGGGAAGTTTTTTGGGCACTGAAGCTTTCTTT. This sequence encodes CATGSRGSFLGTEAFF. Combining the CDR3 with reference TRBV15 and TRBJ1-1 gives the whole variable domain DAMVIQNPRYQVTQFGKPVTLSCSQTLNHNVMYWYQQKSSQAPKLLFHYYDKDFNNEADTPDNFQSRRPNTSFCFLDIRSPGLGDTAMYLCATGSRGSFLGTEAFFGQGTRLTVV.

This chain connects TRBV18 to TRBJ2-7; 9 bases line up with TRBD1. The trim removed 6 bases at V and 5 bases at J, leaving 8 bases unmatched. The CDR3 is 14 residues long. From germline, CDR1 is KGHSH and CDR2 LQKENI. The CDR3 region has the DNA TGTGCCAGCTCCCCGGGGGACAGGGACCACGAGCAGTACTTC. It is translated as CASSPGDRDHEQYF.

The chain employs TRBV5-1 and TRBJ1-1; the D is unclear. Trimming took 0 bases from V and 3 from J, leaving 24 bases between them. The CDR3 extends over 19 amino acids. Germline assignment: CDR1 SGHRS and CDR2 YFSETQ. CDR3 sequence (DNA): TGCGCCAGCAGCTTGGCTATTCAACCCCAACTACCTCAACACACTGAAGCTTTCTTT. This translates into CASSLAIQPQLPQHTEAFF.

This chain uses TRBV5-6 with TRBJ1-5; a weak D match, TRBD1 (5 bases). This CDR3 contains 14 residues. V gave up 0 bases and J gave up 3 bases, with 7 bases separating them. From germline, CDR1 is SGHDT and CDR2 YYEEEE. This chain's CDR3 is CASSLGQNNQPQHF. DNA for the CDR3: TGTGCCAGCAGCTTGGGACAGAACAATCAGCCCCAGCATTTT.

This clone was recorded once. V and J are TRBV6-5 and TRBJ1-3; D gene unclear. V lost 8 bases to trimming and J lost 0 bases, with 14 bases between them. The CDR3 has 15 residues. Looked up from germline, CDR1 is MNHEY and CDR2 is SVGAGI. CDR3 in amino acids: CASSFGGHSGNTIYF. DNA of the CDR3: TGTGCCAGCTCGTTTGGCGGGCACTCTGGAAACACCATATATTTT.

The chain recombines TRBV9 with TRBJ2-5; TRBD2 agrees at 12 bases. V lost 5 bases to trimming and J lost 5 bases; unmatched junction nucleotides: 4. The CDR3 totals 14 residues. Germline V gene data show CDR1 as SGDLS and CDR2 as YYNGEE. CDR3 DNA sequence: TGTGCCAGCAGTAGGACTAGCGGGGCGGAGACCCAGTACTTC. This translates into CASSRTSGAETQYF.